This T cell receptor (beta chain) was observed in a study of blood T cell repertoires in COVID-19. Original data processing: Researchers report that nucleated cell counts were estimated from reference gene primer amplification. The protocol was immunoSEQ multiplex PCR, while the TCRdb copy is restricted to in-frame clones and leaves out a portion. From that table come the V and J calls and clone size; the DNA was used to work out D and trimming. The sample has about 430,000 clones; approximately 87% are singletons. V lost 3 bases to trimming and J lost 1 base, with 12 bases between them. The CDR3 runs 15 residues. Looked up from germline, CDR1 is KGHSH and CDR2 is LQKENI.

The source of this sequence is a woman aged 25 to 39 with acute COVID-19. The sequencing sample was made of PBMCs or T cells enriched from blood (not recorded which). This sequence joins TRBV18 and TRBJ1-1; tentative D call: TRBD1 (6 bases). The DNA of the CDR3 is TGTGCCAGCTCACCGGACAGACGTTCGAACACTGAAGCTTTCTTT. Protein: CASSPDRRSNTEAFF.